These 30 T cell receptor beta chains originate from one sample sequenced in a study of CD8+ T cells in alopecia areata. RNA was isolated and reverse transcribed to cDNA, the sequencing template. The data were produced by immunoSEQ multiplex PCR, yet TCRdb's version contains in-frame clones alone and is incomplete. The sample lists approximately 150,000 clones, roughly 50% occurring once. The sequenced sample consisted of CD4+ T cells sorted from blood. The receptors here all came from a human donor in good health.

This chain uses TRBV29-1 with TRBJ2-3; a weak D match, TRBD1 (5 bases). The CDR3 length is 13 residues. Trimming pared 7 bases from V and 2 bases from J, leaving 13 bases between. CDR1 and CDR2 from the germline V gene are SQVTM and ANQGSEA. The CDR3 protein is CSAYRLHTDTQYF. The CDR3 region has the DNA TGCAGCGCTTACAGGCTTCACACAGATACGCAGTATTTT.

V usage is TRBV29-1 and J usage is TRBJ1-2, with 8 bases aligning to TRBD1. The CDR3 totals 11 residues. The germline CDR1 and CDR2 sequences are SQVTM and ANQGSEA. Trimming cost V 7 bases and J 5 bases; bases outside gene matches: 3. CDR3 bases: TGCAGCGGCCGGACAGGGTATGGCTACACCTTC. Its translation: CSGRTGYGYTF.

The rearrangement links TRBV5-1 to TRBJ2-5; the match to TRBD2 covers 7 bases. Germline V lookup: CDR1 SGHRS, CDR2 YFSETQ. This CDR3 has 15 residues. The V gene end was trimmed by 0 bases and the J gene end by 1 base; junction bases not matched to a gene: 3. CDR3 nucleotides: TGCGCCAGCAGCTTGGTGGCTAGCGGCCAAGAGACCCAGTACTTC. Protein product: CASSLVASGQETQYF. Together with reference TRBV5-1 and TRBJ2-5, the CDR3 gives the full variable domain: KAGVTQTPRYLIKTRGQQVTLSCSPISGHRSVSWYQQTPGQGLQFLFEYFSETQRNKGNFPGRFSGRQFSNSRSEMNVSTLELGDSALYLCASSLVASGQETQYFGPGTRLLVL.

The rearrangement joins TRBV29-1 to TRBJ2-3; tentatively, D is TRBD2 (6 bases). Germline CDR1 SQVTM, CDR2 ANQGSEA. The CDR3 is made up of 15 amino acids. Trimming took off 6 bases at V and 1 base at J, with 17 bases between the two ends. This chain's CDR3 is CSVGLSGLRTDTQYF. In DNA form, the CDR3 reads TGCAGCGTCGGACTTAGCGGCCTCCGCACAGATACGCAGTATTTT.

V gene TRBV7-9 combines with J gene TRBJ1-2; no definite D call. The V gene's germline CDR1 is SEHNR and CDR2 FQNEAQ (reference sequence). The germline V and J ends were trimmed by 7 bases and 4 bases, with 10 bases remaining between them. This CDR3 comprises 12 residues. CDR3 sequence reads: CASNTEGYGYTF. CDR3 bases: TGTGCCAGCAATACGGAGGGCTATGGCTACACCTTC.

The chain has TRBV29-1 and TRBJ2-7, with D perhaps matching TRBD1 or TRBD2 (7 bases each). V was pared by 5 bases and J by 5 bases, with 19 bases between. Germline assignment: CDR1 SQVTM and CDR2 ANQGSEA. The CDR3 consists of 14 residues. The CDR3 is CSVPQGGTEDEQYF. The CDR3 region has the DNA TGCAGCGTTCCCCAGGGGGGGACTGAGGACGAGCAGTACTTC.

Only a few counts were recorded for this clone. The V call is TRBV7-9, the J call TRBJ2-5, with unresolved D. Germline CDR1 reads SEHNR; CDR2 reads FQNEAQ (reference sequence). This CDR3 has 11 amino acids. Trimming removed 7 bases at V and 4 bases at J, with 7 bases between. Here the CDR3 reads CASMGRETQYF. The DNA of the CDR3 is TGTGCCAGCATGGGAAGAGAGACCCAGTACTTC.

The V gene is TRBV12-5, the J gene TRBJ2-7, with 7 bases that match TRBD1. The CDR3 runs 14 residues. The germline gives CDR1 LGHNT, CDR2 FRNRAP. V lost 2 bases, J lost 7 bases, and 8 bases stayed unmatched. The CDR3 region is CASGLKGQAGEQYF. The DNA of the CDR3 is TGTGCTAGTGGTTTGAAAGGACAGGCAGGGGAGCAGTACTTC.

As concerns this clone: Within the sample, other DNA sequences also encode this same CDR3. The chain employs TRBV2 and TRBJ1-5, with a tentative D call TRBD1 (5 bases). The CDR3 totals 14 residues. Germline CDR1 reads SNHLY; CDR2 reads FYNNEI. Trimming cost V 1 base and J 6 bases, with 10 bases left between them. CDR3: CASSEGQGSQPQHF. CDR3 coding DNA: TGTGCCAGCAGTGAAGGGCAGGGCTCTCAGCCCCAGCATTTT.

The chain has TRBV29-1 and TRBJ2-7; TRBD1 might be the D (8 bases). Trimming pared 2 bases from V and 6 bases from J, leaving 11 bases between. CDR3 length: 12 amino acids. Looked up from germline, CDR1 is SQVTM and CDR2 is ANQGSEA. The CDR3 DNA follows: TGCAGCGTTGAAAACAGGGGGGGCGAGCAGTACTTC. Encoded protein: CSVENRGGEQYF.

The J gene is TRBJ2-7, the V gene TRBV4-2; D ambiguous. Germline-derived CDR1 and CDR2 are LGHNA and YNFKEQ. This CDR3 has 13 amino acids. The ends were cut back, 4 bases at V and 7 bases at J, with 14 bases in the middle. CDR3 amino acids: CASSPTLATEQYF. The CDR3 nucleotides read TGTGCCAGCAGCCCCACCTTAGCCACAGAGCAGTACTTC.

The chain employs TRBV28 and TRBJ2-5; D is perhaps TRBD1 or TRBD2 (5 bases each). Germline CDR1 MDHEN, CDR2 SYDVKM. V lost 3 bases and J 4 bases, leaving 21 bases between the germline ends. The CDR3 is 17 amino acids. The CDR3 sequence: CASSFSGTGTKRETQYF. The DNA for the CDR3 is TGTGCCAGCAGTTTCTCCGGGACGGGAACTAAACGAGAGACCCAGTACTTC.

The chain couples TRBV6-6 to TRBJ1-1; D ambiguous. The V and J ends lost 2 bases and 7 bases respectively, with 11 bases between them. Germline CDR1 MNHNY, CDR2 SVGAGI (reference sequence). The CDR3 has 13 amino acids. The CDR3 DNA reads TGTGCCAGCAGTTACAAGCCCGAACATGAAGCTTTCTTT. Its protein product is CASSYKPEHEAFF.

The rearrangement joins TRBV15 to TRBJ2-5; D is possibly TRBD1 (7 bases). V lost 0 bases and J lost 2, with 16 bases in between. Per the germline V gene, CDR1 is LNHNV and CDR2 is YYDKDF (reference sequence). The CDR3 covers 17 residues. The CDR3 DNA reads TGTGCCACCAGCAGAGATCGGGGGACAGTGCATCAAGAGACCCAGTACTTC. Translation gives CATSRDRGTVHQETQYF.

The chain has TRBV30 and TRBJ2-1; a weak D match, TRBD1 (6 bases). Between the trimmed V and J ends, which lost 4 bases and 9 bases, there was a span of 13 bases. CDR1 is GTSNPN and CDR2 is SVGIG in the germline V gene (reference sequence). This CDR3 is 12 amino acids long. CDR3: CAWIRDRFEQFF. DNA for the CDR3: TGTGCCTGGATCCGTGACAGGTTTGAGCAGTTCTTC.

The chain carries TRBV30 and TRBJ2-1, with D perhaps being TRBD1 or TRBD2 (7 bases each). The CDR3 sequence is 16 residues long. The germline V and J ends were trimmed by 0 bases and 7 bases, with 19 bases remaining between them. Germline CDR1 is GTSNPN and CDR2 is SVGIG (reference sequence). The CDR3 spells CAWSVRGRGRSNEQFF. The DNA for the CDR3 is TGTGCCTGGAGTGTACGTGGGAGGGGGCGTTCAAATGAGCAGTTCTTC.

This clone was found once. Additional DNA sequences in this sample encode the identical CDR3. The CDR3, as DNA: TGCGCCAGCAGCTTGGGTTCTAGCGGGAGTAATGAGCAGTTCTTC. It translates to CASSLGSSGSNEQFF. V and J are TRBV5-1 and TRBJ2-1; 10 positions agree with TRBD2. Germline V gene data show CDR1 as SGHRS and CDR2 as YFSETQ. The CDR3 is made up of 15 amino acids. V dropped 0 bases and J dropped 7; count of bases not matched to a gene: 4.

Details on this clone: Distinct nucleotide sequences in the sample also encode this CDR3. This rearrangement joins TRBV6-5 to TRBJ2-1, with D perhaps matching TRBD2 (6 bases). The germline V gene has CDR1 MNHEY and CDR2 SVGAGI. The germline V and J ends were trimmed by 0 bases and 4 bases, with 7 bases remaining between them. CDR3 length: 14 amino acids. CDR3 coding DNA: TGTGCCAGCAGTTACTCGGGACTTTACAATGAGCAGTTCTTC. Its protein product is CASSYSGLYNEQFF.

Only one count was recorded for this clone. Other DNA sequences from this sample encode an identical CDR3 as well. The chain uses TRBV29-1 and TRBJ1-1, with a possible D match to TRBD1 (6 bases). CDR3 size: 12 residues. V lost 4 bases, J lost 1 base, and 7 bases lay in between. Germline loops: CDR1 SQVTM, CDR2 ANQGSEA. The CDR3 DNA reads TGCAGCGTTGGCAGGGGGAACACTGAAGCTTTCTTT. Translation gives CSVGRGNTEAFF.

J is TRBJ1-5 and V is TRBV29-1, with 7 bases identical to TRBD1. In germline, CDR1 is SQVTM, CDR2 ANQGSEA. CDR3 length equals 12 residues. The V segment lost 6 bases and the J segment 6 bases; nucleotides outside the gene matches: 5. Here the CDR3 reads CSVEGAGQPQHF. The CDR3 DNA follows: TGCAGCGTGGAGGGGGCTGGTCAGCCCCAGCATTTT. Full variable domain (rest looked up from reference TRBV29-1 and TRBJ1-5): SAVISQKPSRDICQRGTSLTIQCQVDSQVTMMFWYRQQPGQSLTLIATANQGSEATYESGFVIDKFPISRPNLTFSTLTVSNMSPEDSSIYLCSVEGAGQPQHFGDGTRLSIL.

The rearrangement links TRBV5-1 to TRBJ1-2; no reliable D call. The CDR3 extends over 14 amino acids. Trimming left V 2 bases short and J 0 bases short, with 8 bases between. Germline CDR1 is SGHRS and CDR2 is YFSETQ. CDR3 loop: CASSFAGPNYGYTF. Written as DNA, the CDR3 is TGCGCCAGCAGCTTCGCAGGACCTAACTATGGCTACACCTTC.

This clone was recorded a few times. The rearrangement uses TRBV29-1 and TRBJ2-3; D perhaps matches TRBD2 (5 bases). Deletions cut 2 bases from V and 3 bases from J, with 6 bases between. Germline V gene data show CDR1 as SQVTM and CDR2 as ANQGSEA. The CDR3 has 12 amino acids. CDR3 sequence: CSVERGTDTQYF. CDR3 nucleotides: TGCAGCGTTGAAAGAGGGACAGATACGCAGTATTTT.

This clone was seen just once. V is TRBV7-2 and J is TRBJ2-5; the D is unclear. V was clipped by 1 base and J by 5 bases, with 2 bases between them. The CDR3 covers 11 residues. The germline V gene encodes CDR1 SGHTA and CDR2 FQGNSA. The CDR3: CASSLDETQYF. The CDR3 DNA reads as TGTGCCAGCAGCTTAGATGAGACCCAGTACTTC.

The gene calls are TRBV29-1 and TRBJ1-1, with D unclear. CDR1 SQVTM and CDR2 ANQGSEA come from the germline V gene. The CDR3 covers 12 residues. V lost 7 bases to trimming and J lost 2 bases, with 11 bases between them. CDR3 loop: CSAKAPNTEAFF. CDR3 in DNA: TGCAGCGCCAAGGCCCCCAACACTGAAGCTTTCTTT.

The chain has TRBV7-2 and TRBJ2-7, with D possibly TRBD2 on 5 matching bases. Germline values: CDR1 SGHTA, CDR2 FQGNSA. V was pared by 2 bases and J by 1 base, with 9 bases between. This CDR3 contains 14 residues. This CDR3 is CASSLMGGSYEQYF. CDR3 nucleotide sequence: TGTGCCAGCAGCTTAATGGGCGGGTCCTACGAGCAGTACTTC.

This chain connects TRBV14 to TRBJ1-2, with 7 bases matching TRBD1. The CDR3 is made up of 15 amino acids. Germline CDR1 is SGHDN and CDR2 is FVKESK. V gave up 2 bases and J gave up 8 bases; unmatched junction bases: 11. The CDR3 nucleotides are TGTGCCAGCAGCCAATACGCCGGGACAGCTTTAGGCTACACCTTC. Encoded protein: CASSQYAGTALGYTF.

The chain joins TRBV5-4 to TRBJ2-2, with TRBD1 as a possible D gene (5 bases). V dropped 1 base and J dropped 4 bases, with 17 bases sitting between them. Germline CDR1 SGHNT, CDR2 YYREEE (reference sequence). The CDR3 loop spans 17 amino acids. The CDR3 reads CASSLFPSGSGTGELFF. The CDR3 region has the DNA TGTGCCAGCAGCTTGTTCCCGTCAGGGTCGGGCACCGGGGAGCTGTTTTTT.

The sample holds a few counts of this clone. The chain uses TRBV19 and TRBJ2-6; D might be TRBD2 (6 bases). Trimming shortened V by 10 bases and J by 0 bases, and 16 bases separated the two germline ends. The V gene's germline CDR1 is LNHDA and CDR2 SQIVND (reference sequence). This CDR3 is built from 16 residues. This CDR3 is CATSGGVLSGANVLTF. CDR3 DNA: TGTGCCACTTCCGGAGGGGTCCTCTCTGGGGCCAACGTCCTGACTTTC.

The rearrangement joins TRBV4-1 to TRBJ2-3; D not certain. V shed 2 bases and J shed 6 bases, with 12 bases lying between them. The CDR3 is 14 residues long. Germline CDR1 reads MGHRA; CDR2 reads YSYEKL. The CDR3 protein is CASSQPVGPDTQYF. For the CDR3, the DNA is TGCGCCAGCAGCCAACCCGTCGGCCCCGATACGCAGTATTTT.

DNA for the CDR3: TGTGCCTGGAGCTCACAGACGGCGAGCAATCAGCCCCAGCATTTT. Protein: CAWSSQTASNQPQHF. This sequence joins TRBV30 and TRBJ1-5; no clear D gene. The CDR3 spans 15 residues. V lost 3 bases to trimming and J lost 1 base, with 13 bases between them. The germline V gene has CDR1 GTSNPN and CDR2 SVGIG (reference sequence).